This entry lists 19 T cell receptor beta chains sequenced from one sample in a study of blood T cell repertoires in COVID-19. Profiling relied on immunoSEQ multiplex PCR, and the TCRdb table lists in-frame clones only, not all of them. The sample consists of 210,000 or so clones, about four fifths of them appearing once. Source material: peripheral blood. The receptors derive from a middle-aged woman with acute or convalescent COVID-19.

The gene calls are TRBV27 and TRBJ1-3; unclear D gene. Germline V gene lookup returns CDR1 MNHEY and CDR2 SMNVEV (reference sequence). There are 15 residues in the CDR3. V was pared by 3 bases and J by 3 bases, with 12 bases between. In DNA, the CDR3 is TGTGCCAGCAGTTTGACGCATACGGGTGGAAACACCATATATTTT. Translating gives CASSLTHTGGNTIYF.

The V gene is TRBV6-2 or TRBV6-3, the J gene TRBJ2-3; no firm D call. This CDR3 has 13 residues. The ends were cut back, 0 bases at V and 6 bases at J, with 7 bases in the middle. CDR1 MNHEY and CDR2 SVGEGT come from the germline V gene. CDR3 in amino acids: CASSYSLEDTQYF. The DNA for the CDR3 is TGTGCCAGCAGTTACTCATTGGAGGATACGCAGTATTTT.

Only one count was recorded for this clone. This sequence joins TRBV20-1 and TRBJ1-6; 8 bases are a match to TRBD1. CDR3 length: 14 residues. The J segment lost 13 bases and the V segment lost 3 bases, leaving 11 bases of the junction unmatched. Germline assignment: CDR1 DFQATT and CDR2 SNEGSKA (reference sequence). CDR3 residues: CSASQGANGAPLHF. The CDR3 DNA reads TGCAGTGCTAGTCAGGGGGCGAACGGTGCGCCCCTCCACTTT.

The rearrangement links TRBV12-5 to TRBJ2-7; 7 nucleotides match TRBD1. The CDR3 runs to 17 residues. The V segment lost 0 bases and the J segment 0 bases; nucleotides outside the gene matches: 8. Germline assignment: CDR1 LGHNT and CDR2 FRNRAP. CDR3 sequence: CASGLVLGQASSYEQYF. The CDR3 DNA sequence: TGTGCTAGTGGTTTGGTACTCGGACAGGCGAGCTCCTACGAGCAGTACTTC.

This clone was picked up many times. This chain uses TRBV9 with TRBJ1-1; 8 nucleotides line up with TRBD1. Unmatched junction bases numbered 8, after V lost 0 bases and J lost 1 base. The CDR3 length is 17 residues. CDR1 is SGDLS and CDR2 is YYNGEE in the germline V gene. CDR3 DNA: TGTGCCAGCAGCGTAGTAATCTGGACAGGGTCGAACACTGAAGCTTTCTTT. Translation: CASSVVIWTGSNTEAFF. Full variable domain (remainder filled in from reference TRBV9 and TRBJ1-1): DSGVTQTPKHLITATGQRVTLRCSPRSGDLSVYWYQQSLDQGLQFLIQYYNGEERAKGNILERFSAQQFPDLHSELNLSSLELGDSALYFCASSVVIWTGSNTEAFFGQGTRLTVV.

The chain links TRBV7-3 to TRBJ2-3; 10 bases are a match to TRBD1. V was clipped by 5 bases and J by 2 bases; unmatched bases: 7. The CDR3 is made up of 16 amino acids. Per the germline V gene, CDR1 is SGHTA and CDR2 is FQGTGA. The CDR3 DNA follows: TGTGCCAGCAGCCGGGGACAGGGGACCCACACAGATACGCAGTATTTT. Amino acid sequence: CASSRGQGTHTDTQYF.

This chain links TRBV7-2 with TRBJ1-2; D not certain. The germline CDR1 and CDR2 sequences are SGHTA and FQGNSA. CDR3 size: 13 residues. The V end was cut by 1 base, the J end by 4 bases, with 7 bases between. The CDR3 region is CASSLGEPYGYTF. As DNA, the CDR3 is TGTGCCAGCAGCTTAGGCGAGCCCTATGGCTACACCTTC.

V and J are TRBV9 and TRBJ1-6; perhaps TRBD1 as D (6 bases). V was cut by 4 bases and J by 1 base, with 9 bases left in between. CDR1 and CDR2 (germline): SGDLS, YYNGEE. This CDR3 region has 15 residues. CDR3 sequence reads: CASSPTGSYNSPLHF. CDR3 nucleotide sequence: TGTGCCAGCAGCCCGACAGGATCCTATAATTCACCCCTCCACTTT.

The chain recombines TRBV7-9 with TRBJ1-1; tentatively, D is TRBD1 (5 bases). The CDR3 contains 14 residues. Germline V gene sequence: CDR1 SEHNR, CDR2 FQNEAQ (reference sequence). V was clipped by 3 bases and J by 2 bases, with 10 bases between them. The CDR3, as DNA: TGTGCCAGCAGCTTCGGCGGGACCAACACTGAAGCTTTCTTT. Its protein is CASSFGGTNTEAFF.

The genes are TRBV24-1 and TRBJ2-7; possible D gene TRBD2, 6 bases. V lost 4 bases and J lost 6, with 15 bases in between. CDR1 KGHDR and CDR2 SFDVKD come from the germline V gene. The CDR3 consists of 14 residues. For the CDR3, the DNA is TGTGCCACCAGTGACCCCAGGGAGGTCGGCGAGCAGTACTTC. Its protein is CATSDPREVGEQYF.

In DNA, the CDR3 is TGTGCCATCAGTGACGCAGGGGGCGCCCCCTACGAGCAGTACTTC. As protein: CAISDAGGAPYEQYF. The chain uses TRBV10-3 and TRBJ2-7, with 8 bases lining up with TRBD1. The CDR3 runs to 15 residues. Germline V gives CDR1 ENHRY, CDR2 SYGVKD. V gave up 3 bases and J gave up 2 bases; unmatched junction bases: 6.

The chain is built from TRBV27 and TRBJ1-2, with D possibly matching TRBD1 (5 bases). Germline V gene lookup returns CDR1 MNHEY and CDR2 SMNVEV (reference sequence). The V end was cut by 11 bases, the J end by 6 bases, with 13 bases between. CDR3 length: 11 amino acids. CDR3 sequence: CAVLGGNGYTF. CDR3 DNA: TGTGCCGTCCTGGGGGGGAATGGCTACACCTTC.

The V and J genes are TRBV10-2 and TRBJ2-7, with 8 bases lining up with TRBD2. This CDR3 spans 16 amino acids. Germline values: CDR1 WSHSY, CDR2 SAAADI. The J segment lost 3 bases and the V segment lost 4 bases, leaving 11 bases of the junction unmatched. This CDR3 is CASSGRLSGSGYEQYF. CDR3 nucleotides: TGCGCCAGCAGTGGGCGCTTAAGCGGGAGCGGCTACGAGCAGTACTTC.

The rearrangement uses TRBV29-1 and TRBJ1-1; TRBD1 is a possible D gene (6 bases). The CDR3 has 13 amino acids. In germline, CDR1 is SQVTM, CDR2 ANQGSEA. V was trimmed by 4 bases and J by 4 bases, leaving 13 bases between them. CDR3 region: CSVAEGGGTEAFF. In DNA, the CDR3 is TGCAGCGTTGCGGAAGGGGGTGGCACTGAAGCTTTCTTT.

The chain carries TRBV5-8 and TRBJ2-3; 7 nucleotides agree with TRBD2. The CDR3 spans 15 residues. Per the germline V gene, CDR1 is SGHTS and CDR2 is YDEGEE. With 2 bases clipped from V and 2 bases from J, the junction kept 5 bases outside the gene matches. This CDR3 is CASSFGRLATDTQYF. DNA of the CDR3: TGTGCCAGCAGCTTCGGGCGACTAGCCACAGATACGCAGTATTTT.

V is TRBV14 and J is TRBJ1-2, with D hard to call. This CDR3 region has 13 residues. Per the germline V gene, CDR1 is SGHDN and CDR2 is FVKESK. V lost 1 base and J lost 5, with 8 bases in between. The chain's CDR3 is CASSQVDTYGYTF. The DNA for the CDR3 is TGTGCCAGCAGCCAAGTAGACACTTATGGCTACACCTTC. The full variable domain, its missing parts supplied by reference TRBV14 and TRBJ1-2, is EAGVTQFPSHSVIEKGQTVTLRCDPISGHDNLYWYRRVMGKEIKFLLHFVKESKQDESGMPNNRFLAERTGGTYSTLKVQPAELEDSGVYFCASSQVDTYGYTFGSGTRLTVV.

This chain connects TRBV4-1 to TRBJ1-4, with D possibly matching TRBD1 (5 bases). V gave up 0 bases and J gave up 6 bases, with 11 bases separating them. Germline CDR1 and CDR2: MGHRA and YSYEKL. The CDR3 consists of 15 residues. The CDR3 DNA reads TGCGCCAGCAGCCAAGATACGGGGGGGGATGAAAAACTGTTTTTT. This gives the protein CASSQDTGGDEKLFF.

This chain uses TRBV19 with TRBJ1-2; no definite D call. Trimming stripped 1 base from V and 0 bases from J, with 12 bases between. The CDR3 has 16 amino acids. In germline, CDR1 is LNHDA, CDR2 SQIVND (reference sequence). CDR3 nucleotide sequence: TGTGCCAGTAGTATAGCCTTCAGGCGAGCTAACTATGGCTACACCTTC. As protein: CASSIAFRRANYGYTF.

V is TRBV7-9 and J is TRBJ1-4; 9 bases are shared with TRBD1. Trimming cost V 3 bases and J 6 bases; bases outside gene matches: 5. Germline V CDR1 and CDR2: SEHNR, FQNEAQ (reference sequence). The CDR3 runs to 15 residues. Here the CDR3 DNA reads TGTGCCAGCAGCTTTGGGGACAGGGAGCATGAAAAACTGTTTTTT. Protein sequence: CASSFGDREHEKLFF.